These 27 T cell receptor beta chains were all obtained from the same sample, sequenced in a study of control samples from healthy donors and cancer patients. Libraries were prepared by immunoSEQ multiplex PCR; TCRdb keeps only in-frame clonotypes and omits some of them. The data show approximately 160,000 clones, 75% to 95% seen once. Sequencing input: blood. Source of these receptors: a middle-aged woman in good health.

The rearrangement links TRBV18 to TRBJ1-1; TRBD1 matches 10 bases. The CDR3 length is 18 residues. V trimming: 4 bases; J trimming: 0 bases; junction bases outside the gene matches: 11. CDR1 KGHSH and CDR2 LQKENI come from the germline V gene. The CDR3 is CASSHSTGGEAMNTEAFF. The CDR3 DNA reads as TGTGCCAGCTCACACTCGACAGGGGGCGAAGCGATGAACACTGAAGCTTTCTTT.

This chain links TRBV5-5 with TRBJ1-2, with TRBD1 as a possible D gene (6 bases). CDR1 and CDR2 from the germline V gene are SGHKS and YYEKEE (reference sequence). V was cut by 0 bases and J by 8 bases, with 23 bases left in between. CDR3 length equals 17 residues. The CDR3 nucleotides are TGTGCCAGCAGCTTGGCCGGGGGCCCGACGCCAATAAAAGGCTACACCTTC. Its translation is CASSLAGGPTPIKGYTF.

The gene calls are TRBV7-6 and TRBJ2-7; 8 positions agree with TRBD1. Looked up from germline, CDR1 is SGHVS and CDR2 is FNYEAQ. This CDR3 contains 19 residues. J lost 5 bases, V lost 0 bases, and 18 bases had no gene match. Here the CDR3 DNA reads TGTGCCAGCAGCTTAGCGGAGCTGGTCCCTGGGACAGGATCACACGAGCAGTACTTC. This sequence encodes CASSLAELVPGTGSHEQYF.

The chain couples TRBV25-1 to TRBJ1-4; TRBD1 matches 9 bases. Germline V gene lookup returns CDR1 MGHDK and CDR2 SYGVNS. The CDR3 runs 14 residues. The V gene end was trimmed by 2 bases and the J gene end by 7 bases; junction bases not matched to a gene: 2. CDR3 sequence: CASSETGGGEKLFF. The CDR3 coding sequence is TGTGCCAGCAGTGAAACAGGGGGCGGTGAAAAACTGTTTTTT.

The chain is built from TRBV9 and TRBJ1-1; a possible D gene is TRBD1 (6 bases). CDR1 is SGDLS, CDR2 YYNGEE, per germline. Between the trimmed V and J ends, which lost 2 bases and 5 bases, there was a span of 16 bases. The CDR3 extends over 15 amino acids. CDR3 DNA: TGTGCCAGCAGCGTTTTGGGGGCGATGGATACTGAAGCTTTCTTT. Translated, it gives CASSVLGAMDTEAFF.

Here the CDR3 reads CASSLPQQETQYF. The CDR3 DNA reads as TGTGCCAGCAGCTTGCCGCAACAAGAGACCCAGTACTTC. The genes are TRBV5-5 and TRBJ2-5; D is unclear. Per germline, CDR1 SGHKS and CDR2 YYEKEE (reference sequence). The CDR3 totals 13 residues. The V end was cut by 1 base, the J end by 2 bases, with 6 bases between.

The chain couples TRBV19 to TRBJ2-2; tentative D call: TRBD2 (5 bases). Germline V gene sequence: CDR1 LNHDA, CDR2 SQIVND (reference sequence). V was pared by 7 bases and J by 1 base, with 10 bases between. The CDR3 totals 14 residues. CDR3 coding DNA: TGTGCCAGTAATAAGCGGCTGAACACCGGGGAGCTGTTTTTT. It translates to CASNKRLNTGELFF. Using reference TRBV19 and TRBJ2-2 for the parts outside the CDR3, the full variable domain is DGGITQSPKYLFRKEGQNVTLSCEQNLNHDAMYWYRQDPGQGLRLIYYSQIVNDFQKGDIAEGYSVSREKKESFPLTVTSAQKNPTAFYLCASNKRLNTGELFFGEGSRLTVL.

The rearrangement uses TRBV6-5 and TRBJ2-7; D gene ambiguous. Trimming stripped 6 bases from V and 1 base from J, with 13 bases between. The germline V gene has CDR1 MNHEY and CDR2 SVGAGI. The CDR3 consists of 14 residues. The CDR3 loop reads CASRTGLASYEQYF. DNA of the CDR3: TGTGCCAGCAGGACGGGCTTAGCATCCTACGAGCAGTACTTC.

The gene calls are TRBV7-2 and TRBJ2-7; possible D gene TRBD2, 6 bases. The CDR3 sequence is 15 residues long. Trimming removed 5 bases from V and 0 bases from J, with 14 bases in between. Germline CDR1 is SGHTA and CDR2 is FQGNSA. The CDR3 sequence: CASSQFGGSSYEQYF. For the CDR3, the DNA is TGTGCCAGCAGCCAATTTGGGGGGAGCTCCTACGAGCAGTACTTC.

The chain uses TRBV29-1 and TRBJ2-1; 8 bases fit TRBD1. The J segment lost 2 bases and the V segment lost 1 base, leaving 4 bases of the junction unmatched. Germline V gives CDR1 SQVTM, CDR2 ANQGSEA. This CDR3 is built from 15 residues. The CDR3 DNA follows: TGCAGCGTTGAAGGGCAGGGGGCCCCCTACAATGAGCAGTTCTTC. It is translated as CSVEGQGAPYNEQFF.

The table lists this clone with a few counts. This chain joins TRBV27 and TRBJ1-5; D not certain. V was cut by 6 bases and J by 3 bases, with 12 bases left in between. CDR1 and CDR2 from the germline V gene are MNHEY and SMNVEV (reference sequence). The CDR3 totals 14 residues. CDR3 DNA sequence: TGTGCCAGCAGGGACGGAGCGAACAATCAGCCCCAGCATTTT. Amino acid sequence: CASRDGANNQPQHF.

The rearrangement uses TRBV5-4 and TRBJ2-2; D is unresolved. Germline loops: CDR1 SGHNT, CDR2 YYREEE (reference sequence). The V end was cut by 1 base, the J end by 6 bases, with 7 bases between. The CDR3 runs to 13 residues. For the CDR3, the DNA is TGTGCCAGCAGCTTGCTTCAATCCGGGGAGCTGTTTTTT. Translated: CASSLLQSGELFF.

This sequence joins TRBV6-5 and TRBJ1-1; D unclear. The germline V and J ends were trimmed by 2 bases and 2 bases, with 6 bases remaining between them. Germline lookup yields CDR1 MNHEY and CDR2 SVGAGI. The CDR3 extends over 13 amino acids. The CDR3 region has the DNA TGTGCCAGCAGTTACGTCGAAAACACTGAAGCTTTCTTT. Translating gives CASSYVENTEAFF.

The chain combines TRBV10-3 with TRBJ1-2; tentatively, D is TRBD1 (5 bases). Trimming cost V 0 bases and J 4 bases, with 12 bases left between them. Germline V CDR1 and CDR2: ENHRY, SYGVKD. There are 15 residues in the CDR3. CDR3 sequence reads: CAISESGGQGYGYTF. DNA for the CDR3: TGTGCCATCAGTGAGTCAGGTGGGCAGGGCTATGGCTACACCTTC.

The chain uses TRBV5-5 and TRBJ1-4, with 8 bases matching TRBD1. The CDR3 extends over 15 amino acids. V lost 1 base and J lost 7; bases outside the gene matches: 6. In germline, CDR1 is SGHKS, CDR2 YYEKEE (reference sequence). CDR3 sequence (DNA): TGTGCCAGCAGCTTGACAGGGGGTGAGATTGAAAAACTGTTTTTT. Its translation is CASSLTGGEIEKLFF.

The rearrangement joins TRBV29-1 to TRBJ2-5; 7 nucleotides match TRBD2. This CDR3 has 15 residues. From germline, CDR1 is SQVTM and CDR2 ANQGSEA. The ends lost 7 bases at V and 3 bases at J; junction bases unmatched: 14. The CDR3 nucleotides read TGCAGCGGGAAAATCGTGACTAGCCACAAAGAGACCCAGTACTTC. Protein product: CSGKIVTSHKETQYF.

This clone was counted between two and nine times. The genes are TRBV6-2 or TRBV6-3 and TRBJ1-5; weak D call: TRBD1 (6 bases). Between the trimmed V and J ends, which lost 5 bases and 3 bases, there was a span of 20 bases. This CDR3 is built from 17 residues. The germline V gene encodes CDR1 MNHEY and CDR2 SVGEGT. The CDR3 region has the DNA TGTGCCAGCAGTAAAAGATTCGACAGGCCCTACAATCAGCCCCAGCATTTT. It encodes CASSKRFDRPYNQPQHF.

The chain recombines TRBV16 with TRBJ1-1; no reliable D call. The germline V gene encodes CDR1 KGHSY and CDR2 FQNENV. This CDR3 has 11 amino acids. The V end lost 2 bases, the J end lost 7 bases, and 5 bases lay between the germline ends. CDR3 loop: CASSQGGEAFF. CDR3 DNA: TGTGCCAGCAGCCAAGGTGGTGAAGCTTTCTTT. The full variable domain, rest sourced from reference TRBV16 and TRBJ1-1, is GEEVAQTPKHLVRGEGQKAKLYCAPIKGHSYVFWYQQVLKNEFKFLISFQNENVFDETGMPKERFSAKCLPNSPCSLEIQATKLEDSAVYFCASSQGGEAFFGQGTRLTVV.

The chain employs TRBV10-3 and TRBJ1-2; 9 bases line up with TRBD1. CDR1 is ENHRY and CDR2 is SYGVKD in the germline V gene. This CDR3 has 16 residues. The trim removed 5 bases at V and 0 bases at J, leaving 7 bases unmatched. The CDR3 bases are TGTGCCATCAGTAAAAGCGGGACAGGGCCTAACTATGGCTACACCTTC. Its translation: CAISKSGTGPNYGYTF.

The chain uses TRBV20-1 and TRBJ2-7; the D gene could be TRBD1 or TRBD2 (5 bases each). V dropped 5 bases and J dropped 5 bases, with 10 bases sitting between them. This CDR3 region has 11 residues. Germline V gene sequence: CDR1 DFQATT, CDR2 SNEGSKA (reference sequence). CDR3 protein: CSAQMGDEQYF. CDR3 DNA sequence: TGCAGTGCTCAGATGGGGGACGAGCAGTACTTC.

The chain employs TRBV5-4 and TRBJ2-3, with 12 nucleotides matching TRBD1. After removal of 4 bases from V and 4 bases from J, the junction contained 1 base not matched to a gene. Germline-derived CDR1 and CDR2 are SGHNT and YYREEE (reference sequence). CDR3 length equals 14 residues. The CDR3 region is CASSGTGGADTQYF. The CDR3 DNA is TGTGCCAGCAGCGGGACAGGGGGCGCAGATACGCAGTATTTT.

The CDR3 nucleotides are TGTGCCAGCAGTTTCTCCACCGGGACACGACCGTACGAGCAGTACTTC. This encodes CASSFSTGTRPYEQYF. V and J are TRBV27 and TRBJ2-7; maybe TRBD1 (6 bases). Germline V gene data show CDR1 as MNHEY and CDR2 as SMNVEV (reference sequence). V dropped 3 bases and J dropped 4 bases, with 19 bases sitting between them. The CDR3 contains 16 residues.

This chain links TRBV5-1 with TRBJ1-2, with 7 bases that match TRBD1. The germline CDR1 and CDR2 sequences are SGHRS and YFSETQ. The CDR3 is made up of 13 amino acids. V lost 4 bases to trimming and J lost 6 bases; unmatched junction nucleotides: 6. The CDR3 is CASSRDRVDGYTF. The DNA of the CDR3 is TGCGCCAGCAGCCGAGACAGGGTGGATGGCTACACCTTC.

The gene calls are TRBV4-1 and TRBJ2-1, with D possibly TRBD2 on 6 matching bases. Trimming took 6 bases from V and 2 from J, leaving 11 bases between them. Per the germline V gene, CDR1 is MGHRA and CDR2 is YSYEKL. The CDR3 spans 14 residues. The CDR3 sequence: CASSRGSPYNEQFF. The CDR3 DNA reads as TGCGCCAGCAGTCGGGGGTCTCCCTACAATGAGCAGTTCTTC.

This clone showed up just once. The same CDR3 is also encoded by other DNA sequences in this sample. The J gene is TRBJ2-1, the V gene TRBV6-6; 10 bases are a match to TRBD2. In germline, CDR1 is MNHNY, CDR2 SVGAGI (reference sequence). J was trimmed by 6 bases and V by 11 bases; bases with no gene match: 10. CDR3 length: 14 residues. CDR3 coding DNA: TGTGCCGGACGAGCGGGGGGGCCTCCCAATGAGCAGTTCTTC. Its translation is CAGRAGGPPNEQFF.

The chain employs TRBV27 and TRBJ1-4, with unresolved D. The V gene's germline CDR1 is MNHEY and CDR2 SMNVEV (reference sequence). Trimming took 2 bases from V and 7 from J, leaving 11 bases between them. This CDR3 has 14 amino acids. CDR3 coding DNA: TGTGCCAGCAGTTTAGACCTGGAGGGTGAAAAACTGTTTTTT. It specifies CASSLDLEGEKLFF.

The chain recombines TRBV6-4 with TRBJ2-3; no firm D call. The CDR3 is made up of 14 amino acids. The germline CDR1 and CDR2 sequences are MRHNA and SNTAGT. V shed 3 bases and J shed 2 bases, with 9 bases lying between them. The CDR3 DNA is TGTGCCAGCAGTGAGGTCGGATTCACAGATACGCAGTATTTT. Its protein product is CASSEVGFTDTQYF.